The sequence of this TCR beta chain was determined in a study of somatic mutations in cytotoxic T cells in rheumatoid arthritis. Overall study: Peripheral blood samples of less than 35 ml EDTA were taken from patients directly after diagnosis and before treatment.

Data came from immunoSEQ multiplex PCR; TCRdb stores just in-frame clones and leaves some out. The data show some 14,000 clones, around 80% seen once. Germline loops: CDR1 PRHDT, CDR2 FYEKMQ (reference sequence). CDR3 length: 14 residues. V gave up 4 bases and J gave up 4 bases; unmatched junction bases: 3. The sequence was obtained from an adult with rheumatoid arthritis. Sequencing was done on a sample of CD8+ T cells sorted from blood. The chain employs TRBV13 and TRBJ1-5; 8 positions agree with TRBD1. CDR3 coding DNA: TGTGCCAGCAGCTACAGGGGGATGAATCAGCCCCAGCATTTT. Protein: CASSYRGMNQPQHF.